This T cell receptor beta chain is drawn from a study of blood T cell repertoires in COVID-19. Study-wide context: Some COVID-19 samples were acute and others convalescent; all came from the United States, Italy and Spain.

This CDR3 is 12 amino acids long. Germline CDR1 is SEHNR and CDR2 is FQNEAQ (reference sequence). Trimming cost V 1 base and J 11 bases, with 11 bases left between them. Original handling: Nucleated cell counts were estimated from reference gene primer amplification. TCRdb's table, derived via immunoSEQ multiplex PCR, lists solely in-frame clones and lacks some. Clone size and the V and J calls come from that table; the DNA yielded D and trimming. The sample records about 75,000 clones, under 90% being singletons. Sequenced input: peripheral blood. The sequence was obtained from a human donor in a cohort sampled during active COVID-19. V usage is TRBV7-9 and J usage is TRBJ1-1; no clear D gene. Written as DNA, the CDR3 is TGTGCCAGCAGCTTAGATCCCGGGAAGGCTTTCTTT. It yields the protein CASSLDPGKAFF.